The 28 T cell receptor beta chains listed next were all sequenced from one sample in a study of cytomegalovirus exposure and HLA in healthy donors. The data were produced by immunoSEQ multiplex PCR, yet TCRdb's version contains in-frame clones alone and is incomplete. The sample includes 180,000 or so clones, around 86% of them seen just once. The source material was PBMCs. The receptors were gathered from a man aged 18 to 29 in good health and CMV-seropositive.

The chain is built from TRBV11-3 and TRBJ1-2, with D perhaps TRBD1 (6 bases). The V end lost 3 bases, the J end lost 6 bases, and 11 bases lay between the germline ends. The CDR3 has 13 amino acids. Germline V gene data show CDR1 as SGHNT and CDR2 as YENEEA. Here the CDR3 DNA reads TGTGCCAGCAGCTTCAATCGGGACAATGGCTACACCTTC. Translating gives CASSFNRDNGYTF.

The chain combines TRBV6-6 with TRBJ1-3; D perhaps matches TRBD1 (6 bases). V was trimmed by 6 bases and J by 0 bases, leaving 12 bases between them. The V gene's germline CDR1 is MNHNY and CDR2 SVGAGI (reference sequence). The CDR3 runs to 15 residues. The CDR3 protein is CASSLDSLSGNTIYF. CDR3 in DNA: TGTGCCAGCAGCCTGGACAGCCTCTCTGGAAACACCATATATTTT.

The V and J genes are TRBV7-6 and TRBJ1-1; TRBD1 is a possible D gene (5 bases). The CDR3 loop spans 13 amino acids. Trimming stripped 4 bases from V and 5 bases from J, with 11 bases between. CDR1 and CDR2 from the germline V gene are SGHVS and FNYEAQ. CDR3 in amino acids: CASSWARGTEAFF. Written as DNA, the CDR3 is TGTGCCAGCAGCTGGGCTCGGGGGACTGAAGCTTTCTTT. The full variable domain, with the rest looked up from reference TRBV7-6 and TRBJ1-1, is GAGVSQSPRYKVTKRGQDVALRCDPISGHVSLYWYRQALGQGPEFLTYFNYEAQQDKSGLPNDRFSAERPEGSISTLTIQRTEQRDSAMYRCASSWARGTEAFFGQGTRLTVV.

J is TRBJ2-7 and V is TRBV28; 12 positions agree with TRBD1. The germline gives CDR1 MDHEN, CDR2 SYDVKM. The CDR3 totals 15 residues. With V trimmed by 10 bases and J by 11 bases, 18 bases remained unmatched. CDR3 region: CATSLLGTGGRFKYF. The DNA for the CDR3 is TGTGCCACCTCTCTTCTTGGGACAGGGGGCAGGTTTAAGTACTTC.

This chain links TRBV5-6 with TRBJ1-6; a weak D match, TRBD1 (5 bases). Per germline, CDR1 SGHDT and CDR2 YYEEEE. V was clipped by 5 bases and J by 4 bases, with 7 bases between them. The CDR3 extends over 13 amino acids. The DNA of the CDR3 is TGTGCCAGCAGGGACACTTATAATTCACCCCTCCACTTT. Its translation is CASRDTYNSPLHF.

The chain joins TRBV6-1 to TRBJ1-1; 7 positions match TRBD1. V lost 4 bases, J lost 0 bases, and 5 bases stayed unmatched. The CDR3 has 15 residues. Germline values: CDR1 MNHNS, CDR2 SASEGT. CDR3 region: CASSVGTELNTEAFF. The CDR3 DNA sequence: TGTGCCAGCAGTGTGGGGACAGAGTTGAACACTGAAGCTTTCTTT.

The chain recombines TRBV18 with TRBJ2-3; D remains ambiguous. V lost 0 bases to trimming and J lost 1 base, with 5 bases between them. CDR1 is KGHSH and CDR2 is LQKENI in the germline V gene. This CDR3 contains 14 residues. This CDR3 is CASSPPARTDTQYF. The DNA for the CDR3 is TGTGCCAGCTCACCACCGGCACGCACAGATACGCAGTATTTT.

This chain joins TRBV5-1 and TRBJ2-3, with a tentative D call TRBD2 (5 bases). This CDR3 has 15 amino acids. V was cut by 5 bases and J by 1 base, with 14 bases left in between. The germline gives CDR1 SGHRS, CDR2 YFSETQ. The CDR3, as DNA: TGCGCCAGCAGGAGTAAATGGGGAGGCACAGATACGCAGTATTTT. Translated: CASRSKWGGTDTQYF.

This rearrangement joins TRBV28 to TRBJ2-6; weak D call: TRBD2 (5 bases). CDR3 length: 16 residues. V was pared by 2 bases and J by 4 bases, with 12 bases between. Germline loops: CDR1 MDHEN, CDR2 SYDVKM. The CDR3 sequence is CASSLISGSGANVLTF. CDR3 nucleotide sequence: TGTGCCAGCAGTTTAATATCTGGGAGCGGGGCCAACGTCCTGACTTTC.

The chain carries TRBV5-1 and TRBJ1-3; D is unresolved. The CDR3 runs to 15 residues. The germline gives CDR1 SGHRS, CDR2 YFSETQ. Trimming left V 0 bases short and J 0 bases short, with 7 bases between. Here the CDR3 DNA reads TGCGCCAGCAGCTTGGGGCCCAGCTCTGGAAACACCATATATTTT. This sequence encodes CASSLGPSSGNTIYF.

CDR3 DNA sequence: TGCGCCAGCAGCCAGGAGGGCGTCCCACGCCCCACAGATACGCAGTATTTT. It codes for CASSQEGVPRPTDTQYF. The chain employs TRBV4-1 and TRBJ2-3, with a tentative D call TRBD2 (6 bases). The length of the CDR3 is 17 residues. Between the trimmed V and J ends, which lost 3 bases and 2 bases, there was a span of 18 bases. Germline V lookup: CDR1 MGHRA, CDR2 YSYEKL.

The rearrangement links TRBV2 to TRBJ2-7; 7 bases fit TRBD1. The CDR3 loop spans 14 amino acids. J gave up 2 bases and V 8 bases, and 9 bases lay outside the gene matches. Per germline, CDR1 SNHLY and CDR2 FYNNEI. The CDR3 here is CASRWDGTAYEQYF. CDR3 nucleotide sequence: TGTGCCAGCCGCTGGGACGGGACAGCCTACGAGCAGTACTTC.

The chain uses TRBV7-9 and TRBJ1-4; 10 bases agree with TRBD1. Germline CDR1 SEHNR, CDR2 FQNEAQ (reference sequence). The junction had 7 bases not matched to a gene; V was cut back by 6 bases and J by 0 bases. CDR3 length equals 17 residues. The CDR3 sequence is CASRSGTGAPTNEKLFF. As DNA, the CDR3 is TGTGCCAGCAGGTCCGGGACAGGGGCACCAACTAATGAAAAACTGTTTTTT. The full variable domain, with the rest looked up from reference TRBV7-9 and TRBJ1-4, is DTGVSQNPRHKITKRGQNVTFRCDPISEHNRLYWYRQTLGQGPEFLTYFQNEAQLEKSRLLSDRFSAERPKGSFSTLEIQRTEQGDSAMYLCASRSGTGAPTNEKLFFGSGTQLSVL.

CDR3 sequence (DNA): TGTGCCAGCAGTTTCGTAACAGCGGACAGGACCTATGGCTACACCTTC. Residues: CASSFVTADRTYGYTF. The chain employs TRBV27 and TRBJ1-2; 7 positions agree with TRBD1. Germline trimming cut 3 bases from V and 4 bases from J; bases unmatched to any gene: 11. This CDR3 spans 16 amino acids. Germline V lookup: CDR1 MNHEY, CDR2 SMNVEV (reference sequence).

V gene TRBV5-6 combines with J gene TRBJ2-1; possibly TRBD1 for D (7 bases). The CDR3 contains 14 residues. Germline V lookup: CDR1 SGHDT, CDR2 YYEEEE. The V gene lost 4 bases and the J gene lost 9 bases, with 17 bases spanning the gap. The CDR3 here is CASSPQGGPSEQFF. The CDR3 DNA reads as TGTGCCAGCAGCCCCCAGGGGGGCCCCAGTGAGCAGTTCTTC.

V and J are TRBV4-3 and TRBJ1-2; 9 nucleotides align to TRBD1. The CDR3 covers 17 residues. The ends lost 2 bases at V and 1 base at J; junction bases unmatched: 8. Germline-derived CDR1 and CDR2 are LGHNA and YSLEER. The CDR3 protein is CASSQSFGTGLNYGYTF. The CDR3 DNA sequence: TGCGCCAGCAGCCAATCCTTTGGGACAGGGCTTAACTATGGCTACACCTTC.

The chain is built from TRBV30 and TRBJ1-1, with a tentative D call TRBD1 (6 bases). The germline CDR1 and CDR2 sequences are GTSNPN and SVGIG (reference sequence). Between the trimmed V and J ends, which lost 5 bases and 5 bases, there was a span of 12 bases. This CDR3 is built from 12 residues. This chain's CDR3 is CAWDTGTTEAFF. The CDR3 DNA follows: TGTGCCTGGGATACAGGGACAACTGAAGCTTTCTTT.

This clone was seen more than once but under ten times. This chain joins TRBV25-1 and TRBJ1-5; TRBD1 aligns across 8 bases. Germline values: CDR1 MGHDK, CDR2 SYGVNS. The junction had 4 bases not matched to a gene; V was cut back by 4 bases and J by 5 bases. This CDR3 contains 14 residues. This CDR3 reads CASSAGGHYQPQHF. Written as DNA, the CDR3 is TGTGCCAGCAGTGCAGGGGGCCATTATCAGCCCCAGCATTTT.

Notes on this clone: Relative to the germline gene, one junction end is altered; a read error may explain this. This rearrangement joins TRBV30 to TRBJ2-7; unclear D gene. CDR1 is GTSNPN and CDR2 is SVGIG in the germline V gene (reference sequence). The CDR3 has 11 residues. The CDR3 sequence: CARSAGYEQYF. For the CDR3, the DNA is TGTGCCCGGAGCGCCGGGTACGAGCAGTACTTC. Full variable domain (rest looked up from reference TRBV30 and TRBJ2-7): SQTIHQWPATLVQPVGSPLSLECTVEGTSNPNLYWYRQAAGRGLQLLFYSVGIGQISSEVPQNLSASRPQDRQFILSSKKLLLSDSGFYLCARSAGYEQYFGPGTRLTVT.

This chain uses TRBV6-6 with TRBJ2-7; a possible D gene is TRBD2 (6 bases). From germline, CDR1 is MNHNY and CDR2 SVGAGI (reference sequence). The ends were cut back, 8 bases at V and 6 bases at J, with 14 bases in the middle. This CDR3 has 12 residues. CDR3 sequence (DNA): TGTGCCAGCGCGCACCGGCGGGGCGAGCAGTACTTC. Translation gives CASAHRRGEQYF.

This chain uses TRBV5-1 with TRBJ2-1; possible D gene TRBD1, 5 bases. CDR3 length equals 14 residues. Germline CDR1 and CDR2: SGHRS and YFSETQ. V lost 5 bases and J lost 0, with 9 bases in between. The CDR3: CASRQASSYNEQFF. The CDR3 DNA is TGCGCCAGCAGACAGGCTAGCTCCTACAATGAGCAGTTCTTC.

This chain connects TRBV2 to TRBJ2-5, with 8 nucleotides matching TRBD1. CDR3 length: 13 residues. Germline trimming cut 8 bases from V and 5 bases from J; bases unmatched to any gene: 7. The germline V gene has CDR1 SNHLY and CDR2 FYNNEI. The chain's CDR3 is CASLRQGTETQYF. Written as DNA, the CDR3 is TGTGCCAGCCTAAGACAGGGGACGGAGACCCAGTACTTC.

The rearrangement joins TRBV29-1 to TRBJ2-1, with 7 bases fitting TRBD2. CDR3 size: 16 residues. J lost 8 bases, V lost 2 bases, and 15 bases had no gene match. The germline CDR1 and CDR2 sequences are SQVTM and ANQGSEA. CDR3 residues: CSVEPNPGGRIDEQFF. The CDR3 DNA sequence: TGCAGCGTTGAACCCAATCCGGGCGGGAGAATTGATGAGCAGTTCTTC.

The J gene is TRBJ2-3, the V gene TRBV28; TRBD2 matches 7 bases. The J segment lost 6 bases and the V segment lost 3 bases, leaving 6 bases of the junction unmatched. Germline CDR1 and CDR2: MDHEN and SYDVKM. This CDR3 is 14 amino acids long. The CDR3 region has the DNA TGTGCCAGCAGTTTGGGCGGGAGCGGTGATACGCAGTATTTT. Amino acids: CASSLGGSGDTQYF.

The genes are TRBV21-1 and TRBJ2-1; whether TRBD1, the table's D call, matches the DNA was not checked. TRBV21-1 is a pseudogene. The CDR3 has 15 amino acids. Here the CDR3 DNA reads TGTGCCAGCAGCAAACTGTGGACAGGGAGAAATGAGCAGTTCTTC. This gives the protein CASSKLWTGRNEQFF.

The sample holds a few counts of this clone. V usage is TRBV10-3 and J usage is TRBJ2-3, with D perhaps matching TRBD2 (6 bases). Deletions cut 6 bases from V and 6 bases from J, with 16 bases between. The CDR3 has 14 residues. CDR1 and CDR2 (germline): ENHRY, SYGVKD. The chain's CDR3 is CAIRAGRGGDTQYF. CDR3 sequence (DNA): TGTGCCATCAGAGCGGGCCGTGGGGGGGATACGCAGTATTTT.

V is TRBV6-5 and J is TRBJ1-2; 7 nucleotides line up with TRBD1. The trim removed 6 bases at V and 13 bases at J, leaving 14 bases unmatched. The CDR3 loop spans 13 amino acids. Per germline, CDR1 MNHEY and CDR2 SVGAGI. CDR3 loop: CASREPTGYLSTF. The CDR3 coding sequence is TGTGCCAGCAGGGAACCGACAGGGTACTTGAGCACCTTC.

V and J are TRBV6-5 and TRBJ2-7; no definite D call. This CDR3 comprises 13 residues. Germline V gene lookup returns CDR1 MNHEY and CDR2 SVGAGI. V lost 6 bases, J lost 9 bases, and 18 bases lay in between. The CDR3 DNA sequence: TGTGCCAGCAGGACAAGAGAAGAAGTGGGGCAGTACTTC. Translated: CASRTREEVGQYF.